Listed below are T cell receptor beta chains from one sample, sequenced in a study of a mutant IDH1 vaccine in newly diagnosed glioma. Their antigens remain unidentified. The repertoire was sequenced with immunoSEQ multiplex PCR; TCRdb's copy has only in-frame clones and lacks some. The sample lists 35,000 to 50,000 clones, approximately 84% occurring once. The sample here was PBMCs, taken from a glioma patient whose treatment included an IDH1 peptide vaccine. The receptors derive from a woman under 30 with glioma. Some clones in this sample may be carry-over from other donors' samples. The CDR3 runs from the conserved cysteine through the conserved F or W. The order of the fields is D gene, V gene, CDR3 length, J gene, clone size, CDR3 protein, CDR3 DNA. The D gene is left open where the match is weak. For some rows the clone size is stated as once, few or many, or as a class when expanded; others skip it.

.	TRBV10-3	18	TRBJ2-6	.	CAISESTGRGTGANVLTF	TGTGCCATCAGTGAGTCGACAGGGAGGGGGACTGGGGCCAACGTCCTGACTTTC
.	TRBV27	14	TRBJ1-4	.	CASPAGDPNEKLFF	TGTGCCAGCCCCGCAGGGGACCCTAATGAAAAACTGTTTTTT
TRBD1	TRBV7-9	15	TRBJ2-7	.	CASSLVRQGKVEQYF	TGTGCCAGCAGCTTAGTTCGACAGGGGAAGGTCGAGCAGTACTTC
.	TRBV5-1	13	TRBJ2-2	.	CASSPLLAGELFF	TGCGCCAGCAGCCCATTGTTAGCCGGGGAGCTGTTTTTT
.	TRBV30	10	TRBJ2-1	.	CAWDENEQFF	TGTGCCTGGGACGAGAATGAGCAGTTCTTC
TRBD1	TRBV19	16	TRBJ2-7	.	CASELGQGSQAYEQYF	TGTGCCAGTGAACTAGGACAGGGATCTCAAGCCTACGAGCAGTACTTC
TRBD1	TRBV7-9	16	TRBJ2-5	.	CASTGLGQGFRETQYF	TGTGCCAGCACCGGCCTGGGACAGGGTTTTCGGGAGACCCAGTACTTC
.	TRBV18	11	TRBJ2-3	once	CASSPKDTQYF	TGTGCCAGCTCACCAAAAGATACGCAGTATTTT
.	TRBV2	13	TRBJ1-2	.	CASSRQLNYGYTF	TGTGCCAGCAGTCGACAGCTTAACTATGGCTACACCTTC
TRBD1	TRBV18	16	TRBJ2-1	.	CASSPPGQSSYNEQFF	TGTGCCAGCTCACCACCGGGACAGAGCTCCTACAATGAGCAGTTCTTC
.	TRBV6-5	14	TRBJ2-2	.	CATSTRANTGELFF	TGTGCCACTTCCACGAGAGCGAACACCGGGGAGCTGTTTTTT
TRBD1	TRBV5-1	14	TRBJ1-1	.	CASSFRTGGPEAFF	TGCGCCAGCAGCTTCCGGACAGGGGGGCCTGAAGCTTTCTTT
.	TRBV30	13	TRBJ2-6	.	CAWSASGANVLTF	TGTGCCTGGTCGGCTTCTGGGGCCAACGTCCTGACTTTC
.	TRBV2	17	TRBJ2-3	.	CASSEEGKSAFVDTQYF	TGTGCCAGCAGTGAAGAAGGGAAATCGGCATTTGTTGATACGCAGTATTTT
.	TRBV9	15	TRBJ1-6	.	CASSVSGGMNSPLHF	TGTGCCAGCAGCGTTTCTGGGGGGATGAATTCACCCCTCCACTTT
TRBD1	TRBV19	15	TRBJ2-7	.	CASSIKGQGDYEQYF	TGTGCCAGTAGTATAAAGGGACAGGGGGACTACGAGCAGTACTTC
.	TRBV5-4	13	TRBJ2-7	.	CASSSRDKLEQYF	TGTGCCAGCAGCTCCCGGGACAAGCTCGAGCAGTACTTC
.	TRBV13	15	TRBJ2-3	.	CASSLGDFSTDTQYF	TGTGCCAGCAGCTTAGGGGACTTCAGCACAGATACGCAGTATTTT
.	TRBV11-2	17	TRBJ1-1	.	CASSSGTSERGNTEAFF	TGTGCCAGCAGCTCCGGGACAAGTGAAAGGGGGAACACTGAAGCTTTCTTT
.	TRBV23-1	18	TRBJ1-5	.	CASSQPPRRVYSNQPQHF	TGCGCCAGCAGTCAACCACCTAGGCGAGTTTATAGCAATCAGCCCCAGCATTTT
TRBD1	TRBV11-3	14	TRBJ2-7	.	CASSLAGTGFEQYF	TGTGCCAGCAGCTTAGCCGGGACAGGGTTCGAGCAGTACTTC
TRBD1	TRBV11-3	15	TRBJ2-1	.	CASSIRDSNYNEQFF	TGTGCCAGCAGCATCCGGGACAGCAACTACAATGAGCAGTTCTTC
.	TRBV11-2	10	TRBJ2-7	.	CASSLVEQYF	TGTGCCAGCAGCTTAGTAGAGCAGTACTTC
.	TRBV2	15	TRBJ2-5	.	CASTGSRGSQETQYF	TGTGCCAGCACCGGCTCGAGGGGAAGCCAAGAGACCCAGTACTTC
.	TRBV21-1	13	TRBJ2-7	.	CASRSLRAYEQYF	TGTGCCAGCAGAAGCCTGCGAGCCTACGAGCAGTACTTC
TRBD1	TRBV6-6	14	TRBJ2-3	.	CASSTGTVTDTQYF	TGTGCCAGCAGTACCGGGACAGTCACAGATACGCAGTATTTT
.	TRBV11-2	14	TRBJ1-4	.	CASSLLGSNEKLFF	TGTGCCAGCAGCTTATTGGGATCTAATGAAAAACTGTTTTTT
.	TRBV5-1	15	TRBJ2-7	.	CASSLEGSGAYEQYF	TGCGCCAGCAGCTTGGAAGGTAGCGGCGCCTACGAGCAGTACTTC
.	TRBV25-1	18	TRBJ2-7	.	CASSGPTSGTFSSYEQYF	TGTGCCAGCAGTGGACCTACCTCAGGGACCTTTAGCTCCTACGAGCAGTACTTC
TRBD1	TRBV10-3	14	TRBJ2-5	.	CAISVLQGQETQYF	TGTGCCATCAGTGTCTTACAGGGGCAAGAGACCCAGTACTTC
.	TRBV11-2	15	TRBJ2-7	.	CASSLDSYRSYEQYF	TGTGCCAGCAGCTTAGATAGTTACAGATCCTACGAGCAGTACTTC
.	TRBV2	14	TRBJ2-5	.	CASTSEGTQETQYF	TGTGCCAGCACGTCGGAGGGGACGCAAGAGACCCAGTACTTC
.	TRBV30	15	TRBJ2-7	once	CAWSGSEGFTYEQYF	TGTGCCTGGAGTGGATCGGAGGGCTTCACCTACGAGCAGTACTTC
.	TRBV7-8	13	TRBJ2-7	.	CASSLGQGREQYF	TGTGCCAGCAGCTTAGGGCAGGGGAGAGAGCAGTACTTC
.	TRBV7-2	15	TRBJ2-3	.	CASSNRAPDADTQYF	TGTGCCAGCAGCAACCGGGCCCCGGACGCAGATACGCAGTATTTT
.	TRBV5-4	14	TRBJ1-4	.	CASSLGQQREKLFF	TGTGCCAGCAGCTTAGGACAGCAGCGGGAAAAACTGTTTTTT
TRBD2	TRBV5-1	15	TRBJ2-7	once	CASSSRTSGRSEQYF	TGCGCCAGCAGCTCGCGGACTAGCGGGAGGTCTGAGCAGTACTTC
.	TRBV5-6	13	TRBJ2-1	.	CASSPTTRNEQFF	TGTGCCAGCAGCCCGACTACTAGGAATGAGCAGTTCTTC
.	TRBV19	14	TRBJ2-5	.	CASSGGGAGETQYF	TGTGCCAGTAGCGGCGGGGGCGCAGGTGAGACCCAGTACTTC
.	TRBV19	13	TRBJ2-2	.	CATPGALTGELFF	TGTGCCACCCCCGGGGCCCTCACCGGGGAGCTGTTTTTT
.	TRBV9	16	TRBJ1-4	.	CASSTHGDRTNEKLFF	TGTGCCAGCAGCACCCACGGGGATCGGACTAATGAAAAACTGTTTTTT
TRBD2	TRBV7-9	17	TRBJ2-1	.	CASSPRASGRSYNEQFF	TGTGCCAGCAGCCCTCGGGCTAGCGGGCGATCCTACAATGAGCAGTTCTTC
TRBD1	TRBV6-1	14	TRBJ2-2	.	CASSGDRGTGELFF	TGTGCCAGCAGTGGGGACAGGGGCACCGGGGAGCTGTTTTTT
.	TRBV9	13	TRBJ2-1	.	CASSALTGTEQFF	TGTGCCAGCAGCGCACTCACAGGGACTGAGCAGTTCTTC
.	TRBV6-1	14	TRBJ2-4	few	CASSPGLAKNIQYF	TGTGCCAGCAGCCCGGGACTAGCCAAAAACATTCAGTACTTC
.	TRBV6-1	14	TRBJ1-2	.	CASSEGGADYGYTF	TGTGCCAGCAGTGAAGGGGGGGCAGATTATGGCTACACCTTC
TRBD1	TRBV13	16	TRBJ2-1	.	CASSLSGGSSYNEQFF	TGTGCCAGCAGCTTGTCAGGGGGAAGCTCCTACAATGAGCAGTTCTTC
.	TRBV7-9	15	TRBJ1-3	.	CASSFEDPSGNTIYF	TGTGCCAGCAGCTTTGAGGACCCGTCGGGAAACACCATATATTTT